This T cell receptor (beta chain) is drawn from a study of blood T cells in healthy people across ages. It was with a sample-barcoded 5' primer and a J-beta primer mix that a second PCR of roughly 7 to 12 cycles was run. The template-switch adaptor was a 5' adaptor with 12 random nucleotides. It tagged each cDNA molecule. TCRdb fed the 5' RACE reads into MiXCR, producing one record per CDR3 protein. The sample records 1.5 million to 2 million distinct CDR3 sequences, roughly 30% being singletons. Findings of the study overall: Conclusively comparing naive with antigen-experienced cells was impossible with unsorted PBMCs.

Extracted total RNA amounted to at least 5.5 micrograms for each sample. The CDR3 sequence is 12 residues long. Germline CDR1 and CDR2: SQVTM and ANQGSEA. V lost 4 bases, J lost 5 bases, and 11 bases lay in between. In its sample, this clonotype was seen many times. Its target is not known. Sequencing used blood. The V gene is TRBV29-1, the J gene TRBJ2-5, with a possible D match to TRBD2 (5 bases). The source is a woman in her 30s in good health. The CDR3 nucleotides read TGCAGCGTTGCGCGGGCCGGGGAGACCCAGTACTTC. It encodes CSVARAGETQYF.